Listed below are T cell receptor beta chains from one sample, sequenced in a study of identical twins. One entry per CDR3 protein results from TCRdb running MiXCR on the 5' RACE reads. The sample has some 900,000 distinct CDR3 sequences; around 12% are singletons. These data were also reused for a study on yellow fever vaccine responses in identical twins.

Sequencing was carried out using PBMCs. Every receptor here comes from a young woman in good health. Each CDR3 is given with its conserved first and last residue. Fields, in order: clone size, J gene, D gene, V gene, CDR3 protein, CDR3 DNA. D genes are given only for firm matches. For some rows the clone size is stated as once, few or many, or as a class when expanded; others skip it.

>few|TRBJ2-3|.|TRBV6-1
CASTASLSTDTQYF
TGTGCCAGCACGGCTAGCCTGAGCACAGATACGCAGTATTTT
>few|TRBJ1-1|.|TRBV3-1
CASSWNTGHVGAFF
TGTGCCAGCAGTTGGAATACAGGGCACGTAGGAGCTTTCTTT
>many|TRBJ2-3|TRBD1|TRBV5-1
CASRSTGNPTDTQYF
TGCGCCAGCCGATCGACAGGGAACCCCACAGATACGCAGTATTTT
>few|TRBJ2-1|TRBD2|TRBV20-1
CSASRAGGSNEQFF
TGCAGTGCTAGTCGAGCGGGAGGAAGTAATGAGCAGTTCTTC
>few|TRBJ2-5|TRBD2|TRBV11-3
CASSGNRGGRIMETQYF
TGTGCCAGCAGCGGAAATAGGGGAGGGAGGATTATGGAGACCCAGTACTTC
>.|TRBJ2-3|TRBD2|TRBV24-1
CATSLPAGGLDTQYF
TGTGCCACCAGTCTTCCTGCGGGGGGGCTGGATACGCAGTATTTT
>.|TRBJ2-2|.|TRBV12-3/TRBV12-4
CASRHNNTRNTGELFF
TGTGCCAGCAGACATAACAACACAAGAAACACCGGGGAGCTGTTTTTT
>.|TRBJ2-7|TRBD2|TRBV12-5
CASGLVMVAGARTPYEQYF
TGTGCTAGTGGTTTGGTAATGGTGGCGGGAGCTCGAACTCCCTACGAGCAGTACTTC
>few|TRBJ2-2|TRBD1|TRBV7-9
CASSLDRGRSTGELFF
TGTGCCAGCAGCTTAGACAGGGGGCGAAGTACCGGGGAGCTGTTTTTT
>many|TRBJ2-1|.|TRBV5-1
CASSSIRLDEQFF
TGCGCCAGCAGCTCGATCCGATTAGATGAGCAGTTCTTC
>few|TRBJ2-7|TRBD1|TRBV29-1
CSVEDLQGPSYEQYF
TGCAGCGTTGAAGATCTACAGGGGCCCTCCTACGAGCAGTACTTC
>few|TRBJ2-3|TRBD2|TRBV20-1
CSAQDAGLAGVIYTQYF
TGCAGTGCCCAAGACGCGGGACTAGCGGGTGTCATTTATACGCAGTATTTT
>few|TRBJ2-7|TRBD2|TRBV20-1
CSARRDSPPSGRQPISYEQYF
TGCAGTGCTAGAAGGGACTCCCCTCCCAGCGGGAGGCAACCTATCTCCTACGAGCAGTACTTC
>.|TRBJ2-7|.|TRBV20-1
CSARDGSEQYF
TGCAGTGCTAGAGATGGGAGTGAGCAGTACTTC
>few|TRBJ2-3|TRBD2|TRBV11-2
CASSSLLSGGRPDTQYF
TGTGCCAGCAGCTCCCTTCTATCGGGGGGGCGTCCAGATACGCAGTATTTT
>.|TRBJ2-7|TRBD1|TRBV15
CATSSPGTGGPYEQYF
TGTGCCACCAGCAGCCCCGGGACAGGGGGCCCCTACGAGCAGTACTTC
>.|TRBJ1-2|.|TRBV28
CASSSDVTYGYTF
TGTGCCAGCAGTTCAGACGTAACATATGGCTACACCTTC
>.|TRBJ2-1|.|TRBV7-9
CASSGLGIEQFF
TGTGCCAGCAGCGGACTTGGTATTGAGCAGTTCTTC
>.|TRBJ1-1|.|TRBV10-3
CAIRAAGSATEAFF
TGTGCCATCAGGGCCGCAGGGTCGGCCACTGAAGCTTTCTTT
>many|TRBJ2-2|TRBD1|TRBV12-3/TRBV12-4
CASSSLRGRFGELFF
TGTGCCAGCAGTTCCCTCAGGGGGCGCTTCGGGGAGCTGTTTTTT
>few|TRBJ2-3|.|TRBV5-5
CASSSYGGTQYTDTQYF
TGTGCCAGCAGCTCCTATGGGGGGACCCAGTACACAGATACGCAGTATTTT
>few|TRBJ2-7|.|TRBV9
CASSGVEGDSYEQYF
TGTGCCAGCAGTGGGGTCGAGGGGGACTCCTACGAGCAGTACTTC
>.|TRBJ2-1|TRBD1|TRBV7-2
CASSLSVDRVFNEQFF
TGTGCCAGCAGCCTCTCTGTGGACAGGGTGTTCAATGAGCAGTTCTTC
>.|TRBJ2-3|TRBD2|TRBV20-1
CSAREKLATSGSTDTQYF
TGCAGTGCTAGAGAGAAGCTGGCGACTAGCGGATCCACAGATACGCAGTATTTT
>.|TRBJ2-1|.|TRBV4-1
CASSHGIAGPSYNEQFF
TGCGCCAGCAGCCACGGGATAGCAGGTCCCTCCTACAATGAGCAGTTCTTC
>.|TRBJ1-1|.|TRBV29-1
CSVTLSRGEAFF
TGCAGCGTTACCCTTAGTCGGGGGGAAGCTTTCTTT
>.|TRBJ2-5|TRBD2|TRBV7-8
CASSFEAGRQETQYF
TGTGCCAGCAGCTTTGAAGCGGGGCGCCAAGAGACCCAGTACTTC
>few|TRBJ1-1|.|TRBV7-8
CASSLAPGNIGTEAFF
TGTGCCAGCAGCTTAGCGCCAGGAAATATTGGGACTGAAGCTTTCTTT
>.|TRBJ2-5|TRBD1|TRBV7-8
CASTPGQSQETQYF
TGTGCCAGCACGCCGGGACAGAGCCAAGAGACCCAGTACTTC
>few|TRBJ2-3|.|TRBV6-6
CASKIGGTDTQYF
TGTGCCAGCAAGATAGGCGGCACAGATACGCAGTATTTT
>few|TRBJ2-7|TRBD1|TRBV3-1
CASSQAGQVYYEQYF
TGTGCCAGCAGCCAAGCGGGACAGGTTTACTACGAGCAGTACTTC
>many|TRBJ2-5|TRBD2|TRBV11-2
CASSPLQVAGLETQYF
TGTGCCAGCAGCCCCCTACAGGTAGCGGGACTAGAGACCCAGTACTTC
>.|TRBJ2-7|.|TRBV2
CATDRDGRSYEQYF
TGTGCCACAGACCGGGACGGTAGATCCTACGAGCAGTACTTC
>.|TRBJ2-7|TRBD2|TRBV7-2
CASSHPGTTTYEQYF
TGTGCCAGCAGTCACCCCGGGACTACTACCTACGAGCAGTACTTC
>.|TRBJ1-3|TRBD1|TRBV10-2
CASGQGDFSGNTIYF
TGCGCCAGCGGACAGGGTGATTTCTCTGGAAACACCATATATTTT
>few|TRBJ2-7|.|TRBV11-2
CASSAGRVPGVYEQYF
TGTGCCAGCAGCGCTGGGAGGGTACCAGGGGTCTACGAGCAGTACTTC
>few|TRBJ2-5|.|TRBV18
CASSQNSATIQETQYF
TGTGCCAGCTCCCAGAATTCGGCAACGATACAAGAGACCCAGTACTTC
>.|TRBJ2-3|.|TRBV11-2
CASSPRLFGGGSDTQYF
TGTGCCAGCAGCCCCAGACTGTTTGGGGGGGGCTCAGATACGCAGTATTTT
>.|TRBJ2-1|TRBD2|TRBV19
CASSAGLAGSEEFF
TGTGCCAGTTCCGCAGGACTAGCGGGATCTGAGGAGTTCTTC
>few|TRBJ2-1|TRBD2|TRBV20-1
CGTSGNGEQFF
TGCGGGACTAGCGGGAACGGTGAGCAGTTCTTC
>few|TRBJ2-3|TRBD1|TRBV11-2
CASSLVQGAILSTDTQYF
TGTGCCAGCAGCTTAGTCCAGGGGGCGATACTTAGCACAGATACGCAGTATTTT
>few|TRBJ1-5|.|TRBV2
CASSDEQGGNQPQHF
TGTGCCAGCAGTGATGAACAGGGAGGCAATCAGCCCCAGCATTTT
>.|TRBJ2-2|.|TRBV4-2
CASSRLLDTNTGELFF
TGTGCCAGCAGCCGACTGCTGGACACAAACACCGGGGAGCTGTTTTTT
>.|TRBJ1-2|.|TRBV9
CASSEAPLGSSYGYTF
TGTGCCAGCAGCGAGGCCCCGTTGGGATCCTCCTATGGCTACACCTTC
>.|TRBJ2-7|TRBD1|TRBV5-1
CASSLGGTGTAEQYF
TGCGCCAGCAGCTTGGGGGGGACAGGGACGGCCGAGCAGTACTTC
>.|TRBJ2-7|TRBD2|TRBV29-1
CSVVTSGAAWAPYEQYF
TGCAGCGTTGTTACTAGCGGAGCCGCCTGGGCTCCCTACGAGCAGTACTTC
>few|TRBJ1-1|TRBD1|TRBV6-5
CASSYLDRGRAFF
TGTGCCAGCAGTTACCTAGACAGGGGTCGGGCTTTCTTT
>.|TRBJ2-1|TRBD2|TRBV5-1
CASSPGTSGRAEQFF
TGCGCCAGCAGCCCCGGGACTAGCGGGAGGGCTGAGCAGTTCTTC
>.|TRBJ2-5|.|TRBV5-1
CASSLVSGGLQETQYF
TGCGCCAGCAGCTTGGTGTCCGGGGGCCTCCAAGAGACCCAGTACTTC
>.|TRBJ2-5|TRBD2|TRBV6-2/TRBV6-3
CASSYGLAPQETQYF
TGTGCCAGCAGCTACGGACTAGCCCCGCAAGAGACCCAGTACTTC